The rows below give T cell receptor beta chains drawn from one sample of a study of T-cell memory formation after mild COVID-19. TCRdb re-called the 5' RACE reads through MiXCR, storing one row per CDR3 protein. Of about 130,000 distinct CDR3 sequences listed, around 27% were seen once; the top ten hold around 22%. Sequenced input: PBMCs or a T cell subset sorted from them (not recorded which). Receptor source: an adult woman who had mild COVID-19 (a few samples of this study predate the infection). Cell type and time point are not known. CDR3s include the opening cysteine and the closing phenylalanine or tryptophan. A D gene is named only where the DNA matches it firmly. Clone sizes are given selectively: once, few, many, or a class where the clone is expanded.

d_call j_call clone_size v_call cdr3_nt cdr3_aa
- TRBJ2-5 few TRBV7-9 TGTGCCAGCAGTCGTGGGGAGACCCAGTACTTC CASSRGETQYF
- TRBJ2-3 few TRBV7-8 TGTGCCAGCAGCTTAGCCCCACAGGGTCAAGATACGCAGTATTTT CASSLAPQGQDTQYF
TRBD1 TRBJ1-1 - TRBV6-2/TRBV6-3 TGTGCCAGCAGCCCCGGACAGGGGGTTGAAGCTTTCTTT CASSPGQGVEAFF
- TRBJ2-2 - TRBV5-5 TGTGCCAGCAGCTTGTTTGACACCGGGGAGCTGTTTTTT CASSLFDTGELFF
- TRBJ1-2 few TRBV5-4 TGTGCCAGCAGCTCCGGAGGACACCCACAGGGCTATGGCTACACCTTC CASSSGGHPQGYGYTF
- TRBJ2-5 few TRBV4-1 TGCGCCAGCAGGGGCACCAAAGAGACCCAGTACTTC CASRGTKETQYF
- TRBJ2-1 - TRBV7-9 TGTGCCAGCAGCCCCGGCAGCGGAGGGAACAATGAGCAGTTCTTC CASSPGSGGNNEQFF
- TRBJ1-3 - TRBV19 TGTGCCAGTAGAATCTCTGGAAACACCATATATTTT CASRISGNTIYF
TRBD2 TRBJ2-2 - TRBV4-3 TGCGCCAGCAGCCAGGATGTTGATCTAGCGGGAGAGGCCGGGGAGCTGTTTTTT CASSQDVDLAGEAGELFF
TRBD2 TRBJ2-3 - TRBV27 TGTGCCAGCAGTTTATCCAGCGGGGCCACAGATACGCAGTATTTT CASSLSSGATDTQYF
- TRBJ2-5 - TRBV9 TGTGCCAGCAGCGTAGACCTTTGGGAGACCCAGTACTTC CASSVDLWETQYF
TRBD1 TRBJ1-2 - TRBV5-1 TGCGCCAGCAACTCCGGACAGGATTATGGCTACACCTTC CASNSGQDYGYTF
- TRBJ2-1 few TRBV20-1 TGCAGTGCCGCTAGGTACAATGAGCAGTTCTTC CSAARYNEQFF
- TRBJ2-5 - TRBV27 TGTGCCAGCAGTTTGAACAACCTACTGGAGACCCAGTACTTC CASSLNNLLETQYF
- TRBJ2-1 - TRBV20-1 TGCAGTGCTAGAGATCTTGGACGAGTGGATGAGCAGTTCTTC CSARDLGRVDEQFF
- TRBJ1-2 - TRBV9 TGTGCCAGCAGCGTGGGTTTGGACTATGGCTACACCTTC CASSVGLDYGYTF
- TRBJ2-7 - TRBV5-6 TGTGCCAGCAGCTTGGGACTGGGCCACGAGCAGTACTTC CASSLGLGHEQYF
- TRBJ1-5 - TRBV6-1 TGTGCCAGCAGTGAAGTGGGCAACAATCAGCCCCAGCATTTT CASSEVGNNQPQHF
- TRBJ2-5 few TRBV11-2 TGTGCCAGCAGCATGAGTTTACTAGTACAAGAGACCCAGTACTTC CASSMSLLVQETQYF